This T cell receptor beta chain is from a study of T cells in Graves' hyperthyroidism and ophthalmopathy. The study's findings and limits: Ophthalmopathy, which appeared later, was predicted by the model a median around 6.9 months before onset. Ophthalmopathy was distinguished from stable hyperthyroidism by 13 V-J signatures. Clonotypes that were expanded in thyroid above 0.001 mostly appeared in blood too.

This clonotype has just a few counts. What it binds is not known. The CDR3 runs to 16 residues. Trimming took 4 bases from V and 0 from J; bases not matched to a gene: 5. Germline assignment: CDR1 SGHTA and CDR2 FQGNSA. It was RNA transcripts that yielded the amplified TCR beta CDR3 regions. First-round RT-PCR of the TCR CDR3 relied on the HTBI primer set. MiXCR, applied by TCRdb to the multiplex PCR reads, yields one record per CDR3 protein. Of 490,000 or so distinct CDR3 sequences in the sample, 16% were seen once. V and J are TRBV7-2 and TRBJ1-4, with 7 bases that match TRBD1. The origin of this receptor is a woman aged 25-40 years with Graves' ophthalmopathy. Source material: blood. The CDR3 nucleotides read TGTGCCAGCAGCTCTACAGGGGTTGCAACTAATGAAAAACTGTTTTTT. Its translation is CASSSTGVATNEKLFF. The full variable domain, rest sourced from reference TRBV7-2 and TRBJ1-4, is GAGVSQSPSNKVTEKGKDVELRCDPISGHTALYWYRQSLGQGLEFLIYFQGNSAPDKSGLPSDRFSAERTGGSVSTLTIQRTQQEDSAVYLCASSSTGVATNEKLFFGSGTQLSVL.